The source of this TCR beta chain is a study of blood T cells in healthy people across ages. This clonotype appeared a single time. The CDR3 runs 14 residues. Germline assignment: CDR1 SGHTA and CDR2 FQGNSA. Trimming took off 2 bases at V and 5 bases at J, with 10 bases between the two ends. Alongside a J-beta primer mix, a sample-barcoded 5' primer served in a second PCR lasting about 7 to 12 cycles. TCRdb passed the 5' RACE reads through MiXCR, listing each CDR3 protein once. The top ten clones hold approximately 4.1% of a sample with about 1.5 million distinct CDR3 sequences, under 55% of them seen once.

The origin of this receptor is a woman younger than 30 in good health. Sample: blood. The genes are TRBV7-2 and TRBJ2-1; TRBD1 is a possible D gene (6 bases). In nucleotides, the CDR3 is TGTGCCAGCAGCTTATCTTACAGGGACAATGAGCAGTTCTTC. Translated: CASSLSYRDNEQFF.